The 30 T cell receptor beta chains in this list originate from one sample, sequenced in a study of a mutant IDH1 vaccine in newly diagnosed glioma. Sequencing was performed with immunoSEQ multiplex PCR; in TCRdb, only in-frame clones are kept and a portion is missing. This sample yields tens of thousands of clones, of which around 81% are seen a single time; around 5% belongs to the top ten. For these TCRs, the target antigens are not known. Time point described: week 35, safety follow-up. Every vaccine dose comprised 300 ug of mutant IDH1 20-mer peptide plus topical imiquimod. This sample comprised PBMCs, obtained from a glioma patient whose treatment included an IDH1 peptide vaccine. The receptors originated from a man between 35 and 55 years old with glioma.

The chain uses TRBV6-5 and TRBJ2-3, with no clear D. The length of the CDR3 is 15 residues. V was cut by 6 bases and J by 0 bases, with 13 bases left in between. Germline V gene lookup returns CDR1 MNHEY and CDR2 SVGAGI. CDR3 nucleotide sequence: TGTGCCAGCAGAGCAGACATTTCTAGCACAGATACGCAGTATTTT. Its protein product is CASRADISSTDTQYF.

The genes are TRBV29-1 and TRBJ2-7; D gene unclear. V lost 0 bases, J lost 4 bases, and 10 bases lay in between. The germline gives CDR1 SQVTM, CDR2 ANQGSEA. CDR3 length: 13 amino acids. The CDR3 spells CSVEDQVGYEQYF. CDR3 DNA: TGCAGCGTTGAAGATCAGGTGGGTTACGAGCAGTACTTC.

The V and J genes are TRBV5-4 and TRBJ1-4; 7 bases match TRBD1. The CDR3 is made up of 15 amino acids. The ends lost 3 bases at V and 7 bases at J; junction bases unmatched: 9. Germline values: CDR1 SGHNT, CDR2 YYREEE (reference sequence). DNA of the CDR3: TGTGCCAGCAGCTCAAACAGGGGCCTTGGTGAAAAACTGTTTTTT. It yields the protein CASSSNRGLGEKLFF.

The chain is built from TRBV10-3 and TRBJ2-5; TRBD2 matches 9 bases. CDR1 and CDR2 (germline): ENHRY, SYGVKD. CDR3 length equals 16 residues. V lost 0 bases and J lost 5; bases outside the gene matches: 7. CDR3 sequence (DNA): TGTGCCATCAGTGAGTCGCTAGATAGCGGGAGTGAGACCCAGTACTTC. Amino acids: CAISESLDSGSETQYF.

J is TRBJ1-2 and V is TRBV19; no firm D call. This CDR3 is 15 amino acids long. Trimming pared 4 bases from V and 1 base from J, leaving 13 bases between. The germline V gene has CDR1 LNHDA and CDR2 SQIVND (reference sequence). As DNA, the CDR3 is TGTGCCAGTAGTAGGGCGGACTGGCTTAACTATGGCTACACCTTC. Its translation is CASSRADWLNYGYTF.

The chain has TRBV6-1 and TRBJ1-6; TRBD1 is a possible D gene (6 bases). The CDR3 sequence is 13 residues long. V was pared by 4 bases and J by 5 bases, with 6 bases between. The germline V gene has CDR1 MNHNS and CDR2 SASEGT. CDR3 sequence reads: CASSGQDNSPLHF. In DNA, the CDR3 is TGTGCCAGCAGTGGACAGGATAATTCACCCCTCCACTTT.

This chain connects TRBV5-1 to TRBJ2-2; D unresolved. CDR1 is SGHRS, CDR2 YFSETQ, per germline. The CDR3 totals 14 residues. V shed 0 bases and J shed 1 base, with 4 bases lying between them. CDR3: CASSLARNTGELFF. In nucleotides, the CDR3 is TGCGCCAGCAGCTTGGCCAGGAACACCGGGGAGCTGTTTTTT.

The chain is built from TRBV9 and TRBJ2-3, with D unclear. The CDR3 contains 14 residues. Trimming removed 0 bases at V and 2 bases at J, with 7 bases between. Germline CDR1 is SGDLS and CDR2 is YYNGEE. The DNA for the CDR3 is TGTGCCAGCAGCGTAGCCGTCGACACAGATACGCAGTATTTT. Its protein product is CASSVAVDTDTQYF.

The rearrangement joins TRBV5-4 to TRBJ1-5, with 7 bases identical to TRBD1. CDR3 length equals 15 residues. Trimming at V came to 4 bases and at J to 5 bases, leaving 9 bases not matched to a gene. Germline CDR1 is SGHNT and CDR2 is YYREEE (reference sequence). CDR3: CASSAEGTVDQPQHF. The CDR3 DNA reads TGTGCCAGCAGCGCGGAGGGGACAGTCGATCAGCCCCAGCATTTT.

V usage is TRBV2 and J usage is TRBJ2-7, with TRBD1 as a possible D gene (6 bases). The germline V gene encodes CDR1 SNHLY and CDR2 FYNNEI. V lost 6 bases to trimming and J lost 7 bases, with 13 bases between them. The CDR3 length is 12 residues. The CDR3, as DNA: TGTGCCAGCAGGGGGACAACCTTGGAGCAGTACTTC. Encoded protein: CASRGTTLEQYF. The full variable domain, completed using reference TRBV2 and TRBJ2-7, is EPEVTQTPSHQVTQMGQEVILRCVPISNHLYFYWYRQILGQKVEFLVSFYNNEISEKSEIFDDQFSVERPDGSNFTLKIRSTKLEDSAMYFCASRGTTLEQYFGPGTRLTVT.

This clone was seen a few times. The V and J genes are TRBV6-4 and TRBJ2-1, with D perhaps matching TRBD1 (6 bases). Germline assignment: CDR1 MRHNA and CDR2 SNTAGT. The V end lost 5 bases, the J end lost 4 bases, and 18 bases lay between the germline ends. This CDR3 region has 16 residues. As DNA, the CDR3 is TGTGCCAGCAGTCTCAACGAGGGGGAGCCTTACAATGAGCAGTTCTTC. Translation gives CASSLNEGEPYNEQFF.

The chain is built from TRBV10-3 and TRBJ1-1; the D gene is possibly TRBD1 (5 bases). Trimming took off 4 bases at V and 0 bases at J, with 15 bases between the two ends. Germline assignment: CDR1 ENHRY and CDR2 SYGVKD. This CDR3 contains 16 residues. DNA of the CDR3: TGTGCCATCAGTGCGGGAAGGGGAGTAATGAACACTGAAGCTTTCTTT. Protein sequence: CAISAGRGVMNTEAFF.

This chain links TRBV18 with TRBJ1-4; 10 bases are shared with TRBD1. CDR3 length equals 16 residues. J was trimmed by 8 bases and V by 3 bases; bases with no gene match: 9. Germline values: CDR1 KGHSH, CDR2 LQKENI. The CDR3 nucleotides are TGTGCCAGCTCACCCAAACGGGACAGGGGTACAGAAAAACTGTTTTTT. It is translated as CASSPKRDRGTEKLFF.

The chain couples TRBV2 to TRBJ2-3; no clear D gene. The V gene's germline CDR1 is SNHLY and CDR2 FYNNEI. This CDR3 contains 12 residues. V lost 4 bases to trimming and J lost 5 bases, with 7 bases between them. The CDR3 loop reads CASSGLVDTQYF. The CDR3 nucleotides are TGTGCCAGCAGTGGCTTAGTAGATACGCAGTATTTT.

This chain links TRBV19 with TRBJ2-2, with TRBD2 as a possible D gene (6 bases). CDR1 is LNHDA, CDR2 SQIVND, per germline (reference sequence). The CDR3 has 14 residues. Trimming stripped 5 bases from V and 7 bases from J, with 14 bases between. The CDR3 here is CASSLIRGNGELFF. The CDR3 coding sequence is TGTGCCAGTAGTCTCATACGGGGGAACGGGGAGCTGTTTTTT.

The genes are TRBV7-8 and TRBJ1-5; D is ambiguous. V was shortened by 0 bases and J by 1 base, with 7 bases between the two germline ends. The CDR3 has 15 amino acids. Germline CDR1 and CDR2: SGHVS and FQNEAQ. CDR3 amino acids: CASSLAGRSNQPQHF. DNA of the CDR3: TGTGCCAGCAGCTTAGCCGGGAGGAGCAATCAGCCCCAGCATTTT.

V and J are TRBV4-3 and TRBJ2-1; 9 bases fit TRBD2. CDR3 size: 15 residues. V was pared by 0 bases and J by 9 bases, with 6 bases of the junction left unmatched. Germline CDR1 LGHNA, CDR2 YSLEER. The CDR3 spells CASSQDGGRAVEQFF. CDR3 in DNA: TGCGCCAGCAGCCAAGACGGCGGGAGGGCGGTTGAGCAGTTCTTC.

This clone was seen a handful of times. The gene calls are TRBV5-1 and TRBJ2-7; 7 nucleotides align to TRBD2. The junction had 3 bases not matched to a gene; V was cut back by 5 bases and J by 1 base. Germline CDR1 reads SGHRS; CDR2 reads YFSETQ. The CDR3 runs 13 residues. The CDR3 nucleotides read TGCGCCAGCAGTCCTAGCGGATCCTACGAGCAGTACTTC. The encoded protein is CASSPSGSYEQYF.

The rearrangement uses TRBV10-3 and TRBJ1-2; D perhaps matches TRBD1 (5 bases). Looked up from germline, CDR1 is ENHRY and CDR2 is SYGVKD. This CDR3 is 14 amino acids long. V dropped 4 bases and J dropped 3 bases, with 12 bases sitting between them. The CDR3 DNA sequence: TGTGCCATCAGTGTCCATGGGGGAGACTATGGCTACACCTTC. It is translated as CAISVHGGDYGYTF.

V usage is TRBV9 and J usage is TRBJ1-3; no reliable D call. The CDR3 extends over 15 amino acids. V lost 1 base and J lost 4, with 12 bases in between. Germline CDR1 and CDR2: SGDLS and YYNGEE. The CDR3 region has the DNA TGTGCCAGCAGCGTAAGCGGGGTGTTGGGAAACACCATATATTTT. Amino acid sequence: CASSVSGVLGNTIYF.

The chain combines TRBV19 with TRBJ1-1; TRBD1 agrees at 7 bases. Looked up from germline, CDR1 is LNHDA and CDR2 is SQIVND (reference sequence). The CDR3 extends over 13 amino acids. With 7 bases clipped from V and 1 base from J, the junction kept 3 bases outside the gene matches. Here the CDR3 DNA reads TGTGCCAGTACGGACAGGCCGAACACTGAAGCTTTCTTT. Its protein is CASTDRPNTEAFF.

This clone came up a few times. This chain links TRBV5-1 with TRBJ1-4; no clear D gene. CDR1 and CDR2 from the germline V gene are SGHRS and YFSETQ. The CDR3 is made up of 15 amino acids. V was trimmed by 1 base and J by 3 bases, leaving 10 bases between them. The CDR3 region has the DNA TGCGCCAGCAGCTTGTTTGTGGGAGCTAATGAAAAACTGTTTTTT. Its protein product is CASSLFVGANEKLFF.

The chain combines TRBV6-5 with TRBJ2-7; 8 bases are a match to TRBD2. Germline trimming cut 5 bases from V and 0 bases from J; bases unmatched to any gene: 6. Per the germline V gene, CDR1 is MNHEY and CDR2 is SVGAGI. The CDR3 contains 15 residues. Here the CDR3 reads CASSAREGSSYEQYF. CDR3 DNA sequence: TGTGCCAGCAGTGCCCGGGAGGGGAGCTCCTACGAGCAGTACTTC.

The sample holds one count of this clone. The chain has TRBV28 and TRBJ2-1; 8 bases are shared with TRBD1. The junction had 9 bases not matched to a gene; V was cut back by 6 bases and J by 14 bases. Per germline, CDR1 MDHEN and CDR2 SYDVKM. This CDR3 contains 12 residues. This CDR3 is CASRDDRGWEFF. DNA of the CDR3: TGTGCCAGCAGAGATGACAGGGGCTGGGAGTTCTTC.

The table lists this clone with a few counts. The chain carries TRBV19 and TRBJ1-1; D gene unclear. In germline, CDR1 is LNHDA, CDR2 SQIVND (reference sequence). Trimming removed 7 bases at V and 4 bases at J, with 16 bases between. This CDR3 comprises 14 residues. Here the CDR3 DNA reads TGTGCCAGTACCCGGTTGCCCCGAAGCACTGAAGCTTTCTTT. Translated: CASTRLPRSTEAFF.

V is TRBV5-8 and J is TRBJ2-7; TRBD2 is a possible D gene (5 bases). This CDR3 has 13 residues. The germline V gene encodes CDR1 SGHTS and CDR2 YDEGEE. The V end was cut by 4 bases, the J end by 7 bases, with 15 bases between. The CDR3 is CASSVARTGEQYF. CDR3 bases: TGTGCCAGCAGCGTGGCTAGGACGGGGGAGCAGTACTTC.

The chain uses TRBV19 and TRBJ2-3; 7 nucleotides agree with TRBD2. The CDR3 runs to 14 residues. Trimming at V came to 5 bases and at J to 5 bases, leaving 7 bases not matched to a gene. Germline CDR1 and CDR2: LNHDA and SQIVND (reference sequence). CDR3 sequence: CASSVLAEGDTQYF. CDR3 nucleotides: TGTGCCAGTAGTGTCCTAGCGGAAGGAGATACGCAGTATTTT. Combining the CDR3 with reference TRBV19 and TRBJ2-3 gives the whole variable domain DGGITQSPKYLFRKEGQNVTLSCEQNLNHDAMYWYRQDPGQGLRLIYYSQIVNDFQKGDIAEGYSVSREKKESFPLTVTSAQKNPTAFYLCASSVLAEGDTQYFGPGTRLTVL.

J is TRBJ2-5 and V is TRBV5-1; weak D call: TRBD2 (5 bases). Gene TRBJ2-7 matches the end of the DNA better, so the J call may be wrong. There are 13 residues in the CDR3. Per germline, CDR1 SGHRS and CDR2 YFSETQ. For the CDR3, the DNA is TGCGCCAGCAGCTTCACTAGCTCCTACGAGCAGTACTTC. The encoded protein is CASSFTSSYEQYF.

This rearrangement joins TRBV7-9 to TRBJ2-3; the match to TRBD2 covers 8 bases. The CDR3 consists of 17 residues. CDR1 is SEHNR and CDR2 is FQNEAQ in the germline V gene (reference sequence). V shed 5 bases and J 2 bases; nucleotides not matched to a gene: 12. DNA of the CDR3: TGTGCCAGCAGCCCCGGTAGCGGGGTTTTTACCACAGATACGCAGTATTTT. Translating gives CASSPGSGVFTTDTQYF. Drawing the rest from reference TRBV7-9 and TRBJ2-3, the complete variable domain is DTGVSQNPRHKITKRGQNVTFRCDPISEHNRLYWYRQTLGQGPEFLTYFQNEAQLEKSRLLSDRFSAERPKGSFSTLEIQRTEQGDSAMYLCASSPGSGVFTTDTQYFGPGTRLTVL.

The chain carries TRBV4-3 and TRBJ2-7; D gene unclear. Germline-derived CDR1 and CDR2 are LGHNA and YSLEER. With 1 base removed from V and 2 bases from J, the gap between germline ends came to 12 bases. The CDR3 sequence is 15 residues long. CDR3 sequence reads: CASSQGMGGAYEQYF. The CDR3 nucleotides read TGCGCCAGCAGCCAAGGAATGGGTGGCGCCTACGAGCAGTACTTC.